This T cell receptor (beta chain) was sequenced for a study of T cells expressing NK-cell markers. Study details: It was sorted CD3+CD56-NKG2C+, CD3+CD56+NKG2C- and CD3+CD56+NKG2C+ T cells that provided the TCR beta repertoires. The sequencing cohort of eight donors included seven HCMV-seropositive individuals and one seronegative individual. Notes on the study in general: It is unclear if expanded NKG2C-expressing clones target HCMV antigens.

The authors made TCR beta cDNA libraries by 5'RACE template switching. This switching added a universal primer site and UMIs. No DNA is given; TCRdb re-called the 5' RACE reads and lists each CDR3 protein once. The sample holds 550,000 to 600,000 distinct CDR3 sequences. In the case of this clonotype: Its antigen remains unknown.

The CDR3 totals 16 residues. Germline assignment: CDR1 MGHRA and CDR2 YSYEKL. This TCR derives from a man between 18 and 35 years old in good health. The specimen was blood T cells: a sorted CD56 or NKG2C T cell subset, CD4+ or CD8+ T cells, or bulk PBMC T cells (not recorded which). V gene TRBV4-1 combines with J gene TRBJ2-1; absent DNA, TCRdb's TRBD2 call cannot be checked. The CDR3 region is CASSQDSQPAAGEQFF.